This T cell receptor beta chain originates from a study of cytomegalovirus exposure and HLA in healthy donors. The method was immunoSEQ multiplex PCR; TCRdb's version includes in-frame clones alone and lacks a portion of them. This sample has over 150,000 clones, with 80% to 90% found just once. With 8 bases removed from V and 11 bases from J, the gap between germline ends came to 18 bases. The CDR3 is 12 residues long. Germline V lookup: CDR1 SNHLY, CDR2 FYNNEI. Concerning this clone itself: The antigen remains unidentified.

Study results and caveats: Among TCR beta chains, those listed as cytomegalovirus-associated numbered roughly 150. Despite most TCR sequences being rare, some public TCRs occurred in many donors. According to a subsequent analysis, TCR clusters identified in the first cohort showed a tendency to co-occur across the 120 validation repertoires. It was reportedly the case that the classifier diagnosed cytomegalovirus status with high specificity and sensitivity.

The receptor comes from a woman aged 18 to 35 in good health and CMV-seronegative. The sequencing input was PBMCs. This rearrangement joins TRBV2 to TRBJ1-1, with a weak D call TRBD1 (5 bases). The CDR3: CASGQGSLLAFF. The CDR3 region has the DNA TGTGCCAGCGGTCAGGGTTCCCTCTTGGCTTTCTTT.